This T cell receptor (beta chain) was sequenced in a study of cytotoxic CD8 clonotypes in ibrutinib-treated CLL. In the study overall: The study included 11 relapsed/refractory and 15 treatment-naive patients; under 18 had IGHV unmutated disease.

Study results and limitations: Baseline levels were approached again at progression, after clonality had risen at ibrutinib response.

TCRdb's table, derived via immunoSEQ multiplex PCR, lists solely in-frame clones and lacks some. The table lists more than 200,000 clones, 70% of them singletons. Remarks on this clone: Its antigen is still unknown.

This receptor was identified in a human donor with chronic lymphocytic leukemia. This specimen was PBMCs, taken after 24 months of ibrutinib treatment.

CDR3 in DNA: TGCGCCAGCAGCCAACAAACAAGGGGGGTAGATTCCTATGGCTACACCTTC. It is translated as CASSQQTRGVDSYGYTF. V usage is TRBV4-3 and J usage is TRBJ1-2; D is possibly TRBD1 (6 bases). Germline CDR1 LGHNA, CDR2 YSLEER. The length of the CDR3 is 17 residues. V lost 2 bases to trimming and J lost 4 bases, with 20 bases between them.